This TCR beta chain stems from a study of T cell responses to AZD1222 COVID-19 vaccine. TCRdb's copy holds only in-frame clones and misses some; the assay was immunoSEQ multiplex PCR. The sample includes about 110,000 clones, roughly 84% of them seen just once. The CDR3 runs 14 residues. V shed 2 bases and J shed 6 bases, with 12 bases lying between them. CDR1 and CDR2 (germline): SGHVS, FNYEAQ. Details on this clone: The antigen is unknown.

General study findings and limits: Among the donors, most were white British and more were female, and clonal diversity was possibly underestimated.

The chain carries TRBV7-6 and TRBJ2-3; tentative D call: TRBD2 (6 bases). The sample here was peripheral blood, taken on day 0 of AZD1222 vaccination. The sequence was obtained from an adult in good health. As DNA, the CDR3 is TGTGCCAGCAGCTTAAGCGGGTGGCCGGATACGCAGTATTTT. Translated: CASSLSGWPDTQYF.